The 20 T cell receptor beta chains below were found in one sample sequenced in a study of CD8+ T cells in alopecia areata. Treatment reported: oral pan-JAK inhibitor, 5-10 mg twice daily. RNA was isolated and reverse transcribed to cDNA, the sequencing template. Using immunoSEQ multiplex PCR, the repertoire was profiled, and TCRdb retains in-frame clones only, with some absent. The data contain hundreds of thousands of clones, under 70% of them singletons. Here the sequenced sample was CD4+ T cells sorted from blood, taken at week 44, from a patient treated with tofacitinib. These receptors were obtained from a human donor with alopecia areata.

The CDR3 protein is CASSLVVGGTQYF. Written as DNA, the CDR3 is TGTGCCAGCAGCTTAGTAGTAGGCGGGACCCAGTACTTC. The rearrangement links TRBV11-2 to TRBJ2-5; the D is unclear. The V end lost 1 base, the J end lost 7 bases, and 10 bases lay between the germline ends. CDR1 SGHAT and CDR2 FQNNGV come from the germline V gene. This CDR3 is 13 amino acids long. Full variable domain (remainder filled in from reference TRBV11-2 and TRBJ2-5): EAGVAQSPRYKIIEKRQSVAFWCNPISGHATLYWYQQILGQGPKLLIQFQNNGVVDDSQLPKDRFSAERLKGVDSTLKIQPAKLEDSAVYLCASSLVVGGTQYFGPGTRLLVL.

The chain is built from TRBV30 and TRBJ1-2; TRBD1 matches at 8 bases. V shed 2 bases and J 4 bases; nucleotides not matched to a gene: 6. Germline values: CDR1 GTSNPN, CDR2 SVGIG (reference sequence). CDR3 length: 14 amino acids. The DNA for the CDR3 is TGTGCCTGGAGTCCAGGACAGGGAACCTATGGCTACACCTTC. Translation gives CAWSPGQGTYGYTF.

The chain links TRBV29-1 to TRBJ1-2; a possible D gene is TRBD1 (6 bases). V was pared by 3 bases and J by 8 bases, with 10 bases between. The CDR3 is 11 residues long. The germline V gene has CDR1 SQVTM and CDR2 ANQGSEA. The CDR3 DNA reads TGCAGCGTTGAGGCAGGGGTCGGCTACACCTTC. It is translated as CSVEAGVGYTF.

The rearrangement links TRBV19 to TRBJ1-2; possibly TRBD1 for D (5 bases). The CDR3 has 12 residues. Germline lookup yields CDR1 LNHDA and CDR2 SQIVND (reference sequence). V lost 2 bases, J lost 8 bases, and 9 bases lay in between. CDR3 DNA sequence: TGTGCCAGTAGTATACTCGGGGCCGGCTACACCTTC. The encoded protein is CASSILGAGYTF.

The gene calls are TRBV4-3 and TRBJ2-3, with D perhaps TRBD2 (7 bases). The CDR3 spans 15 residues. Germline V gene data show CDR1 as LGHNA and CDR2 as YSLEER. V was clipped by 0 bases and J by 6 bases, with 13 bases between them. CDR3 amino acids: CASSQDWGGGDTQYF. The CDR3 nucleotides are TGCGCCAGCAGCCAAGATTGGGGGGGCGGGGATACGCAGTATTTT.

The chain couples TRBV9 to TRBJ1-1, with a possible D match to TRBD1 (6 bases). Germline V CDR1 and CDR2: SGDLS, YYNGEE. The CDR3 covers 14 residues. Trimming left V 0 bases short and J 0 bases short, with 6 bases between. As DNA, the CDR3 is TGTGCCAGCAGCGTAGGGGACATGAACACTGAAGCTTTCTTT. Residues: CASSVGDMNTEAFF.

V and J are TRBV7-9 and TRBJ2-7, with D maybe TRBD1 (5 bases). The ends were cut back, 1 base at V and 4 bases at J, with 11 bases in the middle. Germline lookup yields CDR1 SEHNR and CDR2 FQNEAQ (reference sequence). The CDR3 length is 14 residues. The CDR3 nucleotides are TGTGCCAGCAGCTTAGGGCGGACAAGATACGAGCAGTACTTC. Its translation is CASSLGRTRYEQYF.

The chain has TRBV20-1 and TRBJ1-1, with no clear D. The CDR3 runs to 11 residues. Germline CDR1 is DFQATT and CDR2 is SNEGSKA (reference sequence). V was pared by 6 bases and J by 6 bases, with 11 bases between. The CDR3: CSAIRNPEAFF. In nucleotides, the CDR3 is TGCAGTGCGATCAGAAACCCTGAAGCTTTCTTT.

The chain combines TRBV9 with TRBJ1-1; 8 bases are shared with TRBD1. From germline, CDR1 is SGDLS and CDR2 YYNGEE. The CDR3 length is 14 residues. V lost 7 bases, J lost 6 bases, and 11 bases stayed unmatched. The CDR3 DNA follows: TGTGCCAGCGGATCGACAGGGGTTCTCTCTGAAGCTTTCTTT. This gives the protein CASGSTGVLSEAFF.

As for this clone: This sample includes further DNA sequences coding for the same CDR3. The CDR3 nucleotides are TGTGCCAGCAGTGAAGATGATCAGCCCCAGCATTTT. Translated, it gives CASSEDDQPQHF. The genes are TRBV2 and TRBJ1-5; D is unresolved. The CDR3 runs to 12 residues. Per the germline V gene, CDR1 is SNHLY and CDR2 is FYNNEI. V was pared by 1 base and J by 5 bases, with 3 bases between.

This clone has just one count. The gene calls are TRBV29-1 and TRBJ2-7; 7 nucleotides match TRBD1. CDR1 is SQVTM and CDR2 is ANQGSEA in the germline V gene. The CDR3 spans 13 residues. J was trimmed by 3 bases and V by 4 bases; bases with no gene match: 6. CDR3 loop: CSVVQGILYEQYF. The DNA for the CDR3 is TGCAGCGTTGTACAGGGGATACTCTACGAGCAGTACTTC.

The J gene is TRBJ1-1, the V gene TRBV6-5; D is unresolved. CDR1 and CDR2 (germline): MNHEY, SVGAGI. This CDR3 has 14 residues. Trimming removed 5 bases at V and 2 bases at J, with 12 bases between. The CDR3 loop is CASSEGRINTEAFF. The CDR3 region has the DNA TGTGCCAGCAGTGAAGGGCGGATCAACACTGAAGCTTTCTTT.

The genes are TRBV10-3 and TRBJ1-5, with TRBD1 matching 8 bases. CDR3 size: 14 residues. Germline trimming cut 6 bases from V and 7 bases from J; bases unmatched to any gene: 8. Germline CDR1 is ENHRY and CDR2 is SYGVKD. The CDR3 sequence is CAISQETGAQPQHF. As DNA, the CDR3 is TGTGCCATCAGCCAAGAGACAGGGGCACAGCCCCAGCATTTT.

The sample holds a few counts of this clone. The chain combines TRBV29-1 with TRBJ1-6, with D unclear. The V gene lost 7 bases and the J gene lost 7 bases, with 17 bases spanning the gap. CDR3 length: 14 amino acids. Germline CDR1 SQVTM, CDR2 ANQGSEA. CDR3 in DNA: TGCAGCGCCCAATTGGCGGGGAACAATTCACCCCTCCACTTT. Amino acids: CSAQLAGNNSPLHF.

The chain links TRBV7-2 to TRBJ2-4; no clear D. Germline V CDR1 and CDR2: SGHTA, FQGNSA. Trimming shortened V by 4 bases and J by 0 bases, and 13 bases separated the two germline ends. CDR3 length equals 16 residues. In nucleotides, the CDR3 is TGTGCCAGCAGCTCCGACACTCCGCTAGCCAAAAACATTCAGTACTTC. It encodes CASSSDTPLAKNIQYF.

The rearrangement joins TRBV9 to TRBJ1-1; D is uncertain. Trimming pared 3 bases from V and 0 bases from J, leaving 9 bases between. CDR3 size: 14 residues. Per germline, CDR1 SGDLS and CDR2 YYNGEE. CDR3 region: CASSGGIMNTEAFF. The CDR3, as DNA: TGTGCCAGCAGCGGAGGCATCATGAACACTGAAGCTTTCTTT.

This chain joins TRBV2 and TRBJ2-1; TRBD1 is a possible D gene (8 bases). V shed 4 bases and J shed 10 bases, with 14 bases lying between them. From germline, CDR1 is SNHLY and CDR2 FYNNEI. The CDR3 length is 13 residues. CDR3 sequence reads: CASSGDRGGEQFF. The CDR3 nucleotides read TGTGCCAGCAGTGGCGACAGGGGAGGGGAGCAGTTCTTC.

The CDR3 spells CSVEVPVSYEQYF. The CDR3 region has the DNA TGCAGCGTTGAGGTCCCCGTATCCTACGAGCAGTACTTC. The chain recombines TRBV29-1 with TRBJ2-7; no firm D call. The ends were cut back, 3 bases at V and 1 base at J, with 10 bases in the middle. The CDR3 is 13 residues long. Germline V gives CDR1 SQVTM, CDR2 ANQGSEA.

This clone has ten or more counts. This rearrangement joins TRBV9 to TRBJ2-4; D call uncertain. Germline CDR1 and CDR2: SGDLS and YYNGEE. Trimming removed 7 bases at V and 0 bases at J, with 20 bases between. The CDR3 contains 17 residues. CDR3 DNA: TGTGCCAGCGGTTGGGCCGATACCACTTTAGCCAAAAACATTCAGTACTTC. Encoded protein: CASGWADTTLAKNIQYF.

The V and J genes are TRBV27 and TRBJ1-6; D unclear. The germline V and J ends were trimmed by 7 bases and 6 bases, with 10 bases remaining between them. The CDR3 sequence is 13 residues long. Germline CDR1 is MNHEY and CDR2 is SMNVEV (reference sequence). For the CDR3, the DNA is TGTGCCAGCACCCGGACGGGTAATTCACCCCTCCACTTT. It encodes CASTRTGNSPLHF.